The clone carrying this T cell receptor (beta chain) showed up just a few times. This specimen comes from a study of identical twins. Using its own MiXCR run on the 5' RACE reads, TCRdb lists one record per CDR3 protein. The sample yields around 300,000 distinct CDR3 sequences, approximately 8.5% seen once. This sample also appeared in a second study, on yellow fever vaccine responses in identical twins. This second report adds: Twins reportedly mounted vaccine T cell responses that seemed partly convergent, partly personalized.

This TCR was sampled from a woman under 30 in good health. Sequencing was done on a sample of memory (CD45RO+) T cells sorted from blood.

CDR3 sequence (DNA): TGCAGTGCTAAGATTGGGGCCAGCTTGAACACTGAAGCTTTCTTT. Amino acids: CSAKIGASLNTEAFF. V usage is TRBV20-1 and J usage is TRBJ1-1; a weak D match, TRBD1 (5 bases). V gave up 4 bases and J gave up 0 bases, with 15 bases separating them. The CDR3 sequence is 15 residues long. Germline V CDR1 and CDR2: DFQATT, SNEGSKA (reference sequence).